One and the same sample provided the 2 T cell receptor beta chains below, sequenced in a study of cytomegalovirus exposure and HLA in healthy donors. PCR used 60 Vbeta primers and 13 Jbeta primers. Sequenced by immunoSEQ multiplex PCR; TCRdb stores in-frame clones only, minus some. Here the sample spans 100,000 to 150,000 clones, approximately 81% being singletons. The source material was PBMCs. These receptors were taken from a male donor in good health and CMV-seronegative.

Only one count was recorded for this clone. The chain links TRBV21-1 to TRBJ2-1; the D call in the table, TRBD2, was not verified against the DNA. TRBV21-1 is a pseudogene. The CDR3 contains 17 residues. The CDR3, as DNA: TGTGCCAGCAGCGATCTGAGCGGGGGGCTTATCTACAATGAGCAGTTCTTC. It yields the protein CASSDLSGGLIYNEQFF.

This clone was seen only a few times. The gene calls are TRBV5-1 and TRBJ1-1; D unresolved. Between the trimmed V and J ends, which lost 3 bases and 1 base, there was a span of 4 bases. Germline lookup yields CDR1 SGHRS and CDR2 YFSETQ. This CDR3 comprises 12 residues. As DNA, the CDR3 is TGCGCCAGCAGCTCACAGAACACTGAAGCTTTCTTT. It translates to CASSSQNTEAFF.